This T cell receptor (beta chain) was profiled in a study of blood T cell repertoires in COVID-19. Study as a whole: COVID-19 samples, acute and convalescent, were from the United States, Italy and Spain. T cells, B-cell-depleted T cells, or PBMCs supplied cDNA or gDNA.

Per germline, CDR1 SGHVS and CDR2 FNYEAQ. V was pared by 5 bases and J by 1 base, with 14 bases between. This CDR3 region has 15 residues. In the original workflow: Estimation of nucleated cell counts was performed using reference gene primer amplification. Using immunoSEQ multiplex PCR, the repertoire was profiled, and TCRdb retains in-frame clones only, with some absent. V and J calls and clone size are those listed in that table; D and trimming were worked out from the DNA. Of a few hundred thousand clones in the sample, about 88% were seen once. The sequence was obtained from a woman aged 40 to 55 who had recovered from COVID-19. Sequenced input: peripheral blood. The chain carries TRBV7-6 and TRBJ1-1; maybe TRBD1 (5 bases). The CDR3 loop is CASSQSTAWNTEAFF. In nucleotides, the CDR3 is TGTGCCAGCAGCCAGTCGACAGCATGGAACACTGAAGCTTTCTTT.